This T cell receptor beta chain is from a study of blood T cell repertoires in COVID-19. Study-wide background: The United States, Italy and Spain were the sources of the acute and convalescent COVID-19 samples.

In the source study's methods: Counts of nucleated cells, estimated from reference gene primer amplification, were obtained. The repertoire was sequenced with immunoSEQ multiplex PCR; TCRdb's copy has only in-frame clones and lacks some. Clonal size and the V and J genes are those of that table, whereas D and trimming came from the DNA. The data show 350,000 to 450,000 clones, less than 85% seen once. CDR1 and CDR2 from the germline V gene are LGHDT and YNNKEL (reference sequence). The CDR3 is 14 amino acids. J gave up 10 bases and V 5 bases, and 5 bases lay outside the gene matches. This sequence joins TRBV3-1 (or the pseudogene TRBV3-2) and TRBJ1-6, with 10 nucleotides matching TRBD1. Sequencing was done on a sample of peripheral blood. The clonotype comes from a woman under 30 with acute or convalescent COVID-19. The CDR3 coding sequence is TGTGCCAGCAGCTTAGGGACAGGGGAATCACCCCTCCACTTT. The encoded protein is CASSLGTGESPLHF.